The 6 T cell receptor beta chains presented below share a single source sample, sequenced in a study of beta chain features in type 1 diabetes. Antigens for these TCRs are unknown. Notes on the study in general: Significant though moderate, a shortening of TCRB CDR3s appeared in all four CD4+ subsets of Type 1 diabetes patients.

cDNA synthesis used the whole RNA isolate, giving expressed TCRB sequences. Profiled with immunoSEQ multiplex PCR; TCRdb holds only in-frame clones, not every one. The sample includes about 270,000 clones, 13% to 15% seen only once; the top ten take approximately 0.015%. Source material: naive CD4+ T cells from blood. These receptors all come from a man aged 30 to 39 with type 1 diabetes.

This clone occurred a few times. This rearrangement joins TRBV20-1 to TRBJ2-1; 9 bases map to TRBD2. There are 11 residues in the CDR3. Germline assignment: CDR1 DFQATT and CDR2 SNEGSKA (reference sequence). CDR3: CRLAGIDEQFF. CDR3 coding DNA: TGCAGACTAGCGGGTATCGATGAGCAGTTCTTC.

A few counts support this clone. CDR3 bases: TGTGCCAGCAGTCGACAGGTGATCTCTGGGGCCAACGTCCTGACTTTC. It yields the protein CASSRQVISGANVLTF. The rearrangement joins TRBV28 to TRBJ2-6, with D perhaps matching TRBD1 (6 bases). The CDR3 runs to 16 residues. Trimming pared 5 bases from V and 0 bases from J, leaving 11 bases between. The germline gives CDR1 MDHEN, CDR2 SYDVKM.

This clone was picked up a small number of times. The genes are TRBV6-6 and TRBJ2-5; 9 bases line up with TRBD2. V lost 2 bases, J lost 5 bases, and 9 bases stayed unmatched. CDR3 length: 16 amino acids. Germline CDR1 and CDR2: MNHNY and SVGAGI (reference sequence). The CDR3 protein is CASSYGGSGRSETQYF. CDR3 coding DNA: TGTGCCAGCAGTTACGGCGGTAGCGGGAGATCGGAGACCCAGTACTTC.

The chain joins TRBV28 to TRBJ1-5, with no clear D. From germline, CDR1 is MDHEN and CDR2 SYDVKM. The V end lost 2 bases, the J end lost 6 bases, and 14 bases lay between the germline ends. CDR3 length equals 15 residues. The CDR3 DNA reads TGTGCCAGCAGTTTAGCGCGGCGGGGAAGTCAGCCCCAGCATTTT. This codes for CASSLARRGSQPQHF. Looking up the rest from reference TRBV28 and TRBJ1-5 gives the full variable domain: DVKVTQSSRYLVKRTGEKVFLECVQDMDHENMFWYRQDPGLGLRLIYFSYDVKMKEKGDIPEGYSVSREKKERFSLILESASTNQTSMYLCASSLARRGSQPQHFGDGTRLSIL.

V is TRBV4-1 and J is TRBJ2-5; D unresolved. The CDR3 has 12 residues. Per the germline V gene, CDR1 is MGHRA and CDR2 is YSYEKL. Trimming took 2 bases from V and 5 from J, leaving 6 bases between them. The CDR3 DNA reads TGCGCCAGCAGCCAATCCGGGGAGACCCAGTACTTC. Residues: CASSQSGETQYF.

CDR3 sequence reads: CASSLFGGTDTQYF. CDR3 DNA: TGTGCCAGCAGCTTATTTGGAGGCACAGATACGCAGTATTTT. This sequence joins TRBV7-3 and TRBJ2-3, with unresolved D. The germline gives CDR1 SGHTA, CDR2 FQGTGA. With 2 bases removed from V and 1 base from J, the gap between germline ends came to 7 bases. This CDR3 contains 14 residues.